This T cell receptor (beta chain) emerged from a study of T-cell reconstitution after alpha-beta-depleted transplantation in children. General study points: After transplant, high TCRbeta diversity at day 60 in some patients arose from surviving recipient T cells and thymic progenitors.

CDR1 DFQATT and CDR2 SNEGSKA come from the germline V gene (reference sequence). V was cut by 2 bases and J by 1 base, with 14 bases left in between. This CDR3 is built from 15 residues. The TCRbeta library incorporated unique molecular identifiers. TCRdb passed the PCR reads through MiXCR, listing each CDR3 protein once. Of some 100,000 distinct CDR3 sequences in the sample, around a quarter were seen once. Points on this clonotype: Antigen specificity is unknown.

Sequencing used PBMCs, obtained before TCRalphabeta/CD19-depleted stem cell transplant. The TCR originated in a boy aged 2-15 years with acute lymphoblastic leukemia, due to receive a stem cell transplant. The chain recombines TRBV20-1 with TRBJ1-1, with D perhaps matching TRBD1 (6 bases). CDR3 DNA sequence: TGCAGTGCTAGATCTGACAGGCCGTGGAACACTGAAGCTTTCTTT. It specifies CSARSDRPWNTEAFF.